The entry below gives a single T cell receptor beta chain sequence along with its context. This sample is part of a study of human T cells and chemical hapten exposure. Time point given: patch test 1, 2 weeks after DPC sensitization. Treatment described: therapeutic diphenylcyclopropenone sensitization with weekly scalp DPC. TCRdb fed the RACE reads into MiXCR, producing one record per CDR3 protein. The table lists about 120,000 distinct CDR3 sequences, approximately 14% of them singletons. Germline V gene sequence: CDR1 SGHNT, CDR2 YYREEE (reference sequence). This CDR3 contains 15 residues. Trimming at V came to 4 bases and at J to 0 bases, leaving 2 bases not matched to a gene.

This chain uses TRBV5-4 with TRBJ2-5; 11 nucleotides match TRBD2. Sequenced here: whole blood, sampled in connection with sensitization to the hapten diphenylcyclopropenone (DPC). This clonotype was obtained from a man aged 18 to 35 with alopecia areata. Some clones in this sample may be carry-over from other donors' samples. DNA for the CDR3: TGTGCCAGCAGCCTTAGCGGGGGGGACCAAGAGACCCAGTACTTC. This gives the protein CASSLSGGDQETQYF.